The 27 T cell receptor beta chains below were found in one sample sequenced in a study of blood T cell repertoires in COVID-19. Profiling relied on immunoSEQ multiplex PCR, and the TCRdb table lists in-frame clones only, not all of them. The sample has about 110,000 clones, around 92% seen once. Sequenced: peripheral blood. The receptors were sampled from a man between 35 and 55 years old with active or convalescent COVID-19.

The chain combines TRBV15 with TRBJ2-5; 15 positions agree with TRBD2. V gave up 8 bases and J gave up 5 bases; unmatched junction bases: 6. The CDR3 extends over 15 amino acids. CDR1 is LNHNV and CDR2 is YYDKDF in the germline V gene (reference sequence). Here the CDR3 reads CATLGLAGGGETQYF. In DNA, the CDR3 is TGTGCCACCTTAGGACTAGCGGGAGGGGGGGAGACCCAGTACTTC.

The chain recombines TRBV19 with TRBJ2-7; TRBD1 aligns across 7 bases. V was pared by 5 bases and J by 4 bases, with 11 bases of the junction left unmatched. Looked up from germline, CDR1 is LNHDA and CDR2 is SQIVND (reference sequence). CDR3 length equals 15 residues. As DNA, the CDR3 is TGTGCCAGTAGTGGAAGACAGGGACAGTCTTACGAGCAGTACTTC. Translating gives CASSGRQGQSYEQYF.

The chain joins TRBV6-5 to TRBJ2-7, with TRBD2 matching over 9 bases. Germline V gene sequence: CDR1 MNHEY, CDR2 SVGAGI. The CDR3 extends over 15 amino acids. J was trimmed by 4 bases and V by 4 bases; bases with no gene match: 8. The CDR3 DNA reads TGTGCCAGCAGTTCTTATAGCGGGAGTCGGTACGAGCAGTACTTC. It codes for CASSSYSGSRYEQYF.

The chain is built from TRBV11-2 and TRBJ1-1; D is uncertain. Germline loops: CDR1 SGHAT, CDR2 FQNNGV. Trimming cost V 5 bases and J 1 base, with 5 bases left between them. The length of the CDR3 is 12 residues. This CDR3 reads CASSLSNTEAFF. The CDR3, as DNA: TGTGCCAGCAGCCTCTCGAACACTGAAGCTTTCTTT.

The table lists this clone with a few counts. The chain has TRBV3-1 (or the pseudogene TRBV3-2) and TRBJ1-4, with unresolved D. The CDR3 totals 15 residues. V dropped 2 bases and J dropped 7 bases, with 14 bases sitting between them. Per germline, CDR1 LGHDT and CDR2 YNNKEL (reference sequence). CDR3 nucleotides: TGTGCCAGCAGCCAATTTCAATCACAAAGTGAAAAACTGTTTTTT. Residues: CASSQFQSQSEKLFF.

This clone came up a few times. The chain recombines TRBV5-6 with TRBJ1-6; tentative D call: TRBD1 (5 bases). In germline, CDR1 is SGHDT, CDR2 YYEEEE. The CDR3 is made up of 15 amino acids. The germline V and J ends were trimmed by 2 bases and 14 bases, with 20 bases remaining between them. The CDR3: CASSLPGLGSSALHF. The CDR3 DNA sequence: TGTGCCAGCAGCTTACCGGGACTCGGCTCATCGGCCCTCCACTTT.

This chain joins TRBV28 and TRBJ2-1; 7 positions agree with TRBD2. Per the germline V gene, CDR1 is MDHEN and CDR2 is SYDVKM. This CDR3 has 15 amino acids. V trimming: 5 bases; J trimming: 4 bases; junction bases outside the gene matches: 8. The CDR3 DNA reads TGTGCCAGCAGTAAGGAGACTAGCATATACAATGAGCAGTTCTTC. As protein: CASSKETSIYNEQFF.

This sequence joins TRBV11-2 and TRBJ2-7; 8 nucleotides agree with TRBD1. The CDR3 is 18 amino acids. From germline, CDR1 is SGHAT and CDR2 FQNNGV. V shed 3 bases, J shed 1 base, and the junction held 14 bases outside the gene matches. Written as DNA, the CDR3 is TGTGCCAGCAGCTTTGCCCCCGGGACAGGACAACATTCCTACGAGCAGTACTTC. Amino acids: CASSFAPGTGQHSYEQYF.

The chain couples TRBV30 to TRBJ1-5; no firm D call. Germline V lookup: CDR1 GTSNPN, CDR2 SVGIG (reference sequence). V lost 2 bases and J 6 bases, leaving 8 bases between the germline ends. CDR3 length: 12 residues. In DNA, the CDR3 is TGTGCCTGGAGTAAGCCCCCTCAGCCCCAGCATTTT. This gives the protein CAWSKPPQPQHF.

The chain recombines TRBV19 with TRBJ2-3, with D uncertain. CDR3 length: 14 residues. Between the trimmed V and J ends, which lost 4 bases and 6 bases, there was a span of 14 bases. Germline CDR1 and CDR2: LNHDA and SQIVND (reference sequence). The CDR3 bases are TGTGCCAGTAGTACGGTCCTCACGAGGGATACGCAGTATTTT. Protein: CASSTVLTRDTQYF.

V and J are TRBV7-9 and TRBJ1-1, with D possibly matching TRBD1 (5 bases). Germline V gene lookup returns CDR1 SEHNR and CDR2 FQNEAQ (reference sequence). The CDR3 is 15 amino acids. The V end lost 1 base, the J end lost 3 bases, and 12 bases lay between the germline ends. CDR3 protein: CASSLVSSGYTEAFF. CDR3 sequence (DNA): TGTGCCAGCAGCTTAGTTTCGTCAGGGTACACTGAAGCTTTCTTT.

The CDR3 nucleotides are TGTGCCTGGAGCGCCGGGACAGGGGGAAGTTCACCCCTCCACTTT. This codes for CAWSAGTGGSSPLHF. The V call is TRBV30, the J call TRBJ1-6, with TRBD1 matching over 11 bases. Trimming took 3 bases from V and 9 from J; bases not matched to a gene: 7. CDR3 size: 15 residues. Germline V gives CDR1 GTSNPN, CDR2 SVGIG (reference sequence).

V gene TRBV9 combines with J gene TRBJ2-3; D is ambiguous. This CDR3 has 15 amino acids. V was shortened by 4 bases and J by 5 bases, with 17 bases between the two germline ends. The germline V gene has CDR1 SGDLS and CDR2 YYNGEE. This CDR3 is CASSTVSPLGDTQYF. The CDR3 DNA is TGTGCCAGCAGCACAGTCTCCCCTCTGGGAGATACGCAGTATTTT.

The sample holds one count of this clone. V is TRBV20-1 and J is TRBJ2-3, with a weak D call TRBD2 (5 bases). This CDR3 is 11 amino acids long. The ends were cut back, 7 bases at V and 6 bases at J, with 11 bases in the middle. CDR1 and CDR2 (germline): DFQATT, SNEGSKA (reference sequence). CDR3 sequence reads: CSVTQRDTQYF. The CDR3, as DNA: TGCAGTGTCACACAGCGGGATACGCAGTATTTT.

The rearrangement uses TRBV5-1 and TRBJ1-1; 8 bases line up with TRBD1. This CDR3 is 14 amino acids long. The V gene end was trimmed by 2 bases and the J gene end by 0 bases; junction bases not matched to a gene: 0. Germline assignment: CDR1 SGHRS and CDR2 YFSETQ. The CDR3 nucleotides read TGCGCCAGCAGCTTACAGGGGGTGAACACTGAAGCTTTCTTT. Translation gives CASSLQGVNTEAFF.

The J gene is TRBJ1-3, the V gene TRBV12-3 or TRBV12-4; D perhaps matches TRBD1 (5 bases). The CDR3 has 12 amino acids. With 6 bases removed from V and 4 bases from J, the gap between germline ends came to 7 bases. The CDR3 loop reads CASRTAGNTIYF. The CDR3 coding sequence is TGTGCCAGCAGGACAGCCGGAAACACCATATATTTT.

The chain has TRBV7-2 and TRBJ2-7, with a weak D call TRBD1 (6 bases). The CDR3 extends over 16 amino acids. Deletions cut 3 bases from V and 6 bases from J, with 21 bases between. CDR1 is SGHTA and CDR2 is FQGNSA in the germline V gene. The CDR3 protein is CASSFHDRDKWIEQYF. In DNA, the CDR3 is TGTGCCAGCAGCTTTCACGACCGGGACAAGTGGATCGAGCAGTACTTC.

The rearrangement uses TRBV18 and TRBJ1-1; D remains ambiguous. The CDR3 is 12 residues long. CDR1 and CDR2 from the germline V gene are KGHSH and LQKENI. V lost 3 bases to trimming and J lost 1 base, with 3 bases between them. The DNA of the CDR3 is TGTGCCAGCTCACCTCAGAACACTGAAGCTTTCTTT. This translates into CASSPQNTEAFF.

The rearrangement links TRBV19 to TRBJ1-4, with no clear D. CDR3 length equals 12 residues. V was shortened by 4 bases and J by 8 bases, with 8 bases between the two germline ends. CDR1 is LNHDA and CDR2 is SQIVND in the germline V gene (reference sequence). The CDR3 DNA is TGTGCCAGTAGTAGTCGAGAGGAAAAACTGTTTTTT. It specifies CASSSREEKLFF.

This chain joins TRBV6-5 and TRBJ2-2; a weak D match, TRBD2 (6 bases). The germline gives CDR1 MNHEY, CDR2 SVGAGI. This CDR3 comprises 14 residues. V gave up 5 bases and J gave up 3 bases, with 10 bases separating them. As DNA, the CDR3 is TGTGCCAGCAGTCCGGGAGCTGACACCGGGGAGCTGTTTTTT. As protein: CASSPGADTGELFF.

V gene TRBV10-1 combines with J gene TRBJ1-1; D possibly corresponds to TRBD1 (5 bases). Germline values: CDR1 WNHNN, CDR2 SYGVQD (reference sequence). Trimming left V 3 bases short and J 0 bases short, with 11 bases between. There are 15 residues in the CDR3. CDR3 protein: CASSEAGRLNTEAFF. The DNA of the CDR3 is TGCGCCAGCAGTGAAGCGGGACGGCTGAACACTGAAGCTTTCTTT.

This chain connects TRBV28 to TRBJ2-7, with D possibly matching TRBD1 (5 bases). The V end was cut by 8 bases, the J end by 0 bases, with 14 bases between. From germline, CDR1 is MDHEN and CDR2 SYDVKM. The CDR3 loop spans 14 amino acids. The CDR3 region is CASGARAYSYEQYF. In nucleotides, the CDR3 is TGTGCCAGCGGGGCCAGGGCCTACTCCTACGAGCAGTACTTC.

The chain joins TRBV6-5 to TRBJ1-5; 9 nucleotides line up with TRBD1. The V gene end was trimmed by 5 bases and the J gene end by 2 bases; junction bases not matched to a gene: 4. Germline V CDR1 and CDR2: MNHEY, SVGAGI. There are 15 residues in the CDR3. The CDR3 region is CASSPTGGGNQPQHF. CDR3 bases: TGTGCCAGCAGTCCAACAGGGGGCGGCAATCAGCCCCAGCATTTT.

This clone was counted a few times. The genes are TRBV5-1 and TRBJ2-7, with TRBD1 as a possible D gene (5 bases). V lost 3 bases, J lost 0 bases, and 13 bases lay in between. The length of the CDR3 is 15 residues. The germline V gene has CDR1 SGHRS and CDR2 YFSETQ. CDR3 sequence (DNA): TGCGCCAGCAGCTCCGCAGGGCATGGCTCCTACGAGCAGTACTTC. Its protein product is CASSSAGHGSYEQYF.

The chain is built from TRBV21-1 and TRBJ1-2; TRBD1 is taken as the D call from the table, unchecked against the DNA. TRBV21-1 is annotated as a pseudogene. The CDR3 is made up of 18 amino acids. The chain's CDR3 is CASSKAPLHSETNYGYTF. The CDR3 nucleotides read TGTGCCAGCAGCAAAGCCCCGCTTCATTCCGAGACAAACTATGGCTACACCTTC.

The chain employs TRBV4-2 and TRBJ2-7; D ambiguous. Germline values: CDR1 LGHNA, CDR2 YNFKEQ. The CDR3 sequence is 11 residues long. Trimming pared 3 bases from V and 5 bases from J, leaving 5 bases between. CDR3 sequence: CASSHQNEQYF. The CDR3, as DNA: TGTGCCAGCAGCCATCAGAACGAGCAGTACTTC.

This clone showed up just once. This chain connects TRBV5-4 to TRBJ2-5, with TRBD1 matching 9 bases. This CDR3 spans 14 amino acids. From germline, CDR1 is SGHNT and CDR2 YYREEE (reference sequence). Germline trimming cut 4 bases from V and 4 bases from J; bases unmatched to any gene: 5. The CDR3 loop is CASSRDRATETQYF. DNA of the CDR3: TGTGCCAGCAGCCGGGACAGGGCCACAGAGACCCAGTACTTC. The full variable domain, rest sourced from reference TRBV5-4 and TRBJ2-5, is ETGVTQSPTHLIKTRGQQVTLRCSSQSGHNTVSWYQQALGQGPQFIFQYYREEENGRGNFPPRFSGLQFPNYSSELNVNALELDDSALYLCASSRDRATETQYFGPGTRLLVL.